The 27 T cell receptor beta chains in this list originate from one sample, sequenced in a study of response to subunit inactivated influenza vaccine. TCRdb re-derived calls from the RT-PCR reads in MiXCR, one entry per CDR3 protein. Of around 250,000 distinct CDR3 sequences detected, 12% appear once; the ten largest clones hold 7.8%. Here the sequenced sample was non-naive T cells sorted from PBMCs, taken roughly 15 days before vaccination. The origin of the receptors is a man between 50 and 59 years old who received an inactivated influenza vaccine.

The chain couples TRBV20-1 to TRBJ2-1; D is possibly TRBD2 (5 bases). Germline V gene sequence: CDR1 DFQATT, CDR2 SNEGSKA (reference sequence). The CDR3 is 11 residues long. CDR3 bases: TGCAGCGTGGACTCATTTTCCAATCAGTTCTTC. Its translation is CSVDSFSNQFF.

This clonotype was picked up many times. V is TRBV18 and J is TRBJ1-4, with 7 positions matching TRBD1. CDR1 is KGHSH and CDR2 is LQKENI in the germline V gene. Trimming cost V 2 bases and J 4 bases; bases outside gene matches: 10. CDR3 size: 17 residues. As DNA, the CDR3 is TGTGCCAGCTCACCAATCACTGCGGGACAGATTAATGAAAAACTGTTTTTT. Its protein is CASSPITAGQINEKLFF.

There are many counts of this clonotype. The J gene is TRBJ1-1, the V gene TRBV20-1; 9 nucleotides line up with TRBD1. Germline loops: CDR1 DFQATT, CDR2 SNEGSKA (reference sequence). The CDR3 is made up of 18 amino acids. Losses at the gene ends were 4 bases for V and 3 bases for J; bases not matched to a gene: 18. DNA of the CDR3: TGCAGTGCTATGGCTAACCCGGGACAGGGACTCTCCTACACTGAAGCTTTCTTT. Translated: CSAMANPGQGLSYTEAFF.

V usage is TRBV9 and J usage is TRBJ2-1; D not certain. CDR1 and CDR2 (germline): SGDLS, YYNGEE. The CDR3 loop spans 16 amino acids. V was cut by 0 bases and J by 7 bases, with 17 bases left in between. DNA of the CDR3: TGTGCCAGCAGCGTAGTTGGGGTAGATCTAAGGAATGAGCAGTTCTTC. Translating gives CASSVVGVDLRNEQFF.

The chain combines TRBV12-3 or TRBV12-4 with TRBJ1-5, with TRBD1 identical over 8 bases. The V segment lost 6 bases and the J segment 1 base; nucleotides outside the gene matches: 5. CDR3 length equals 15 residues. CDR3 sequence (DNA): TGTGCCAGCAGCCTCACAGGGGGGAGCAATCAGCCCCAGCATTTT. It encodes CASSLTGGSNQPQHF.

In its sample, this clonotype was seen many times. The chain carries TRBV6-5 and TRBJ2-7, with D possibly matching TRBD1 (5 bases). Trimming shortened V by 4 bases and J by 2 bases, and 15 bases separated the two germline ends. This CDR3 is 15 amino acids long. Germline CDR1 and CDR2: MNHEY and SVGAGI. Written as DNA, the CDR3 is TGTGCCAGCAGTTTCCACAGGAACAGTCCCTACGAGCAGTACTTC. Its translation: CASSFHRNSPYEQYF.

The V gene is TRBV12-3 or TRBV12-4, the J gene TRBJ2-6; D is uncertain. V lost 4 bases and J 2 bases, leaving 6 bases between the germline ends. The CDR3 is 14 amino acids. The CDR3 sequence is CASSSWTGANVLTF. CDR3 in DNA: TGTGCCAGCAGTTCTTGGACTGGGGCCAACGTCCTGACTTTC.

This clonotype was picked up a small number of times. V is TRBV3-1 and J is TRBJ2-1; 9 bases match TRBD1. Germline CDR1 and CDR2: LGHDT and YNNKEL (reference sequence). This CDR3 has 16 amino acids. V shed 0 bases and J 1 base; nucleotides not matched to a gene: 1. The DNA of the CDR3 is TGTGCCAGCAGCCAAGAGGGGACAGGGTCCTACAATGAGCAGTTCTTC. This sequence encodes CASSQEGTGSYNEQFF.

This rearrangement joins TRBV12-3 or TRBV12-4 to TRBJ1-5, with TRBD1 matching 7 bases. V lost 6 bases, J lost 7 bases, and 6 bases stayed unmatched. This CDR3 is 13 amino acids long. Here the CDR3 reads CASSQQGQQPQHF. CDR3 nucleotides: TGTGCCAGCAGCCAACAGGGGCAGCAGCCCCAGCATTTT.

Ten or more counts support this clonotype. This chain links TRBV5-6 with TRBJ2-2; D might be TRBD1 or TRBD2, each matching 5 bases. This CDR3 is built from 16 residues. V lost 3 bases and J 1 base, leaving 13 bases between the germline ends. CDR1 SGHDT and CDR2 YYEEEE come from the germline V gene. The CDR3 is CASSYRDQGNTGELFF. DNA of the CDR3: TGTGCCAGCAGCTACCGGGACCAAGGGAACACCGGGGAGCTGTTTTTT.

Comment on this clonotype: One end of the junction does not line up with germline, which may come from a read error. The gene calls are TRBV28 and TRBJ1-6; D is uncertain. This CDR3 comprises 12 residues. Germline V lookup: CDR1 MDHEN, CDR2 SYDVKM. The CDR3 nucleotides are TGTGCCAGCAGTTTAAAACAGTTCCAGCCGTTCTTT. It specifies CASSLKQFQPFF.

This clonotype was observed at least ten times. The V gene is TRBV7-2, the J gene TRBJ1-1, with unresolved D. The CDR3 has 11 residues. Germline lookup yields CDR1 SGHTA and CDR2 FQGNSA. V was cut by 5 bases and J by 3 bases, with 4 bases left in between. The CDR3 sequence: CASSQDTEAFF. CDR3 DNA: TGTGCCAGCAGCCAAGACACTGAAGCTTTCTTT. Drawing the rest from reference TRBV7-2 and TRBJ1-1, the complete variable domain is GAGVSQSPSNKVTEKGKDVELRCDPISGHTALYWYRQSLGQGLEFLIYFQGNSAPDKSGLPSDRFSAERTGGSVSTLTIQRTQQEDSAVYLCASSQDTEAFFGQGTRLTVV.

The rearrangement links TRBV29-1 to TRBJ2-3; perhaps TRBD1 as D (6 bases). Germline V gives CDR1 SQVTM, CDR2 ANQGSEA. V lost 6 bases and J 9 bases, leaving 25 bases between the germline ends. The CDR3 sequence is 15 residues long. The CDR3 loop is CSVGGRHLGLPTQYF. CDR3 bases: TGCAGCGTAGGGGGTCGGCATCTGGGGCTACCGACGCAGTATTTT.

This clonotype was observed a few times. The chain joins TRBV24-1 to TRBJ2-3, with D unresolved. This CDR3 spans 16 amino acids. CDR1 KGHDR and CDR2 SFDVKD come from the germline V gene. V shed 3 bases and J shed 3 bases, with 15 bases lying between them. The CDR3 reads CATSDGPGSRTDTQYF. CDR3 DNA: TGTGCCACCAGTGATGGTCCAGGTTCCAGAACAGATACGCAGTATTTT.

This clonotype has more than one count but fewer than ten. The chain uses TRBV28 and TRBJ1-3; possibly TRBD1 for D (5 bases). V gave up 0 bases and J gave up 2 bases, with 14 bases separating them. Germline loops: CDR1 MDHEN, CDR2 SYDVKM. This CDR3 contains 17 residues. The DNA for the CDR3 is TGTGCCAGCAGTTTATGGTCGGGGCAGGTCGCTGGAAACACCATATATTTT. Residues: CASSLWSGQVAGNTIYF.

This clonotype has more than one count but fewer than ten. V usage is TRBV4-3 and J usage is TRBJ2-2, with D perhaps matching TRBD1 (5 bases). From germline, CDR1 is LGHNA and CDR2 YSLEER. This CDR3 is 14 amino acids long. Trimming took off 6 bases at V and 6 bases at J, with 14 bases between the two ends. The chain's CDR3 is CASRQQVSAGELFF. The CDR3 bases are TGCGCCAGCAGGCAACAGGTATCCGCCGGGGAGCTGTTTTTT.

The chain recombines TRBV28 with TRBJ2-2; weak D call: TRBD1 (6 bases). This CDR3 region has 17 residues. Germline lookup yields CDR1 MDHEN and CDR2 SYDVKM. The V gene lost 6 bases and the J gene lost 0 bases, with 17 bases spanning the gap. CDR3: CASSLNPGQANTGELFF. The DNA of the CDR3 is TGTGCCAGCAGCCTGAATCCGGGACAAGCGAACACCGGGGAGCTGTTTTTT.

This clonotype showed up many times. The DNA of the CDR3 is TGCAGCGTGCGGGTTTCCGACACTGAAGCTTTCTTT. Amino acid sequence: CSVRVSDTEAFF. J is TRBJ1-1 and V is TRBV29-1; the D is unclear. Germline values: CDR1 SQVTM, CDR2 ANQGSEA. The V end lost 6 bases, the J end lost 3 bases, and 11 bases lay between the germline ends. The CDR3 loop spans 12 amino acids.

This clonotype was detected ten times or more. The rearrangement links TRBV7-9 to TRBJ2-2; D remains unclear. V shed 6 bases and J shed 7 bases, with 9 bases lying between them. The CDR3 contains 12 residues. Germline assignment: CDR1 SEHNR and CDR2 FQNEAQ (reference sequence). The CDR3 DNA is TGTGCCAGCAGAAGACGGAGCGGGGAGCTGTTTTTT. Translation gives CASRRRSGELFF.

This clonotype was counted a few times. This sequence joins TRBV29-1 and TRBJ2-1, with a possible D match to TRBD1 (5 bases). Trimming cost V 0 bases and J 4 bases, with 16 bases left between them. This CDR3 has 16 residues. Germline lookup yields CDR1 SQVTM and CDR2 ANQGSEA. This CDR3 reads CSVEDWVAGRYNEQFF. The CDR3 DNA follows: TGCAGCGTTGAAGATTGGGTGGCAGGGCGGTACAATGAGCAGTTCTTC.

The chain couples TRBV5-1 to TRBJ1-5, with D perhaps matching TRBD1 (5 bases). Germline assignment: CDR1 SGHRS and CDR2 YFSETQ. The length of the CDR3 is 15 residues. Trimming pared 1 base from V and 6 bases from J, leaving 14 bases between. The CDR3 sequence is CASSLTGDGVQPQHF. The CDR3 DNA sequence: TGCGCCAGCAGCTTGACGGGGGATGGGGTTCAGCCCCAGCATTTT.

This clonotype was recorded a few times. V usage is TRBV2 and J usage is TRBJ2-5, with D perhaps TRBD2 (6 bases). The ends were cut back, 1 base at V and 1 base at J, with 7 bases in the middle. The CDR3 is 14 amino acids. Per germline, CDR1 SNHLY and CDR2 FYNNEI. This CDR3 is CASSEEGLQETQYF. In DNA, the CDR3 is TGTGCCAGCAGTGAAGAGGGACTCCAAGAGACCCAGTACTTC.

The gene calls are TRBV6-1 and TRBJ2-3; D gene ambiguous. The CDR3 extends over 12 amino acids. V was shortened by 6 bases and J by 4 bases, with 8 bases between the two germline ends. Germline-derived CDR1 and CDR2 are MNHNS and SASEGT. The CDR3 nucleotides read TGTGCCAGCAGAGGCCGGGCAGATACGCAGTATTTT. Its protein product is CASRGRADTQYF.

V usage is TRBV18 and J usage is TRBJ2-2; D is uncertain. The CDR3 totals 14 residues. Germline CDR1 KGHSH, CDR2 LQKENI. Trimming shortened V by 5 bases and J by 2 bases, and 9 bases separated the two germline ends. The CDR3 coding sequence is TGTGCCAGCTCAGAGCAAAGTAACACCGGGGAGCTGTTTTTT. It is translated as CASSEQSNTGELFF.

The chain uses TRBV28 and TRBJ2-1; D is unclear. The CDR3 totals 11 residues. The V and J ends lost 1 base and 10 bases respectively, with 5 bases between them. Germline V CDR1 and CDR2: MDHEN, SYDVKM. The CDR3: CASSLFVEQFF. The CDR3 bases are TGTGCCAGCAGTTTATTTGTAGAGCAGTTCTTC.

At least ten counts were recorded for this clonotype. The chain links TRBV5-1 to TRBJ1-1; D is unresolved. V lost 5 bases and J lost 5, with 7 bases in between. This CDR3 has 11 amino acids. CDR1 and CDR2 (germline): SGHRS, YFSETQ. Here the CDR3 DNA reads TGCGCCAGCAGAGGTGAAACTGAAGCTTTCTTT. It encodes CASRGETEAFF.

This clonotype occurred many times. This rearrangement joins TRBV2 to TRBJ2-1; maybe TRBD2 (6 bases). This CDR3 has 14 amino acids. Germline loops: CDR1 SNHLY, CDR2 FYNNEI. Trimming cost V 6 bases and J 0 bases, with 9 bases left between them. The CDR3 sequence: CASRWGDSYNEQFF. The CDR3 coding sequence is TGTGCCAGCAGGTGGGGGGACTCCTACAATGAGCAGTTCTTC.